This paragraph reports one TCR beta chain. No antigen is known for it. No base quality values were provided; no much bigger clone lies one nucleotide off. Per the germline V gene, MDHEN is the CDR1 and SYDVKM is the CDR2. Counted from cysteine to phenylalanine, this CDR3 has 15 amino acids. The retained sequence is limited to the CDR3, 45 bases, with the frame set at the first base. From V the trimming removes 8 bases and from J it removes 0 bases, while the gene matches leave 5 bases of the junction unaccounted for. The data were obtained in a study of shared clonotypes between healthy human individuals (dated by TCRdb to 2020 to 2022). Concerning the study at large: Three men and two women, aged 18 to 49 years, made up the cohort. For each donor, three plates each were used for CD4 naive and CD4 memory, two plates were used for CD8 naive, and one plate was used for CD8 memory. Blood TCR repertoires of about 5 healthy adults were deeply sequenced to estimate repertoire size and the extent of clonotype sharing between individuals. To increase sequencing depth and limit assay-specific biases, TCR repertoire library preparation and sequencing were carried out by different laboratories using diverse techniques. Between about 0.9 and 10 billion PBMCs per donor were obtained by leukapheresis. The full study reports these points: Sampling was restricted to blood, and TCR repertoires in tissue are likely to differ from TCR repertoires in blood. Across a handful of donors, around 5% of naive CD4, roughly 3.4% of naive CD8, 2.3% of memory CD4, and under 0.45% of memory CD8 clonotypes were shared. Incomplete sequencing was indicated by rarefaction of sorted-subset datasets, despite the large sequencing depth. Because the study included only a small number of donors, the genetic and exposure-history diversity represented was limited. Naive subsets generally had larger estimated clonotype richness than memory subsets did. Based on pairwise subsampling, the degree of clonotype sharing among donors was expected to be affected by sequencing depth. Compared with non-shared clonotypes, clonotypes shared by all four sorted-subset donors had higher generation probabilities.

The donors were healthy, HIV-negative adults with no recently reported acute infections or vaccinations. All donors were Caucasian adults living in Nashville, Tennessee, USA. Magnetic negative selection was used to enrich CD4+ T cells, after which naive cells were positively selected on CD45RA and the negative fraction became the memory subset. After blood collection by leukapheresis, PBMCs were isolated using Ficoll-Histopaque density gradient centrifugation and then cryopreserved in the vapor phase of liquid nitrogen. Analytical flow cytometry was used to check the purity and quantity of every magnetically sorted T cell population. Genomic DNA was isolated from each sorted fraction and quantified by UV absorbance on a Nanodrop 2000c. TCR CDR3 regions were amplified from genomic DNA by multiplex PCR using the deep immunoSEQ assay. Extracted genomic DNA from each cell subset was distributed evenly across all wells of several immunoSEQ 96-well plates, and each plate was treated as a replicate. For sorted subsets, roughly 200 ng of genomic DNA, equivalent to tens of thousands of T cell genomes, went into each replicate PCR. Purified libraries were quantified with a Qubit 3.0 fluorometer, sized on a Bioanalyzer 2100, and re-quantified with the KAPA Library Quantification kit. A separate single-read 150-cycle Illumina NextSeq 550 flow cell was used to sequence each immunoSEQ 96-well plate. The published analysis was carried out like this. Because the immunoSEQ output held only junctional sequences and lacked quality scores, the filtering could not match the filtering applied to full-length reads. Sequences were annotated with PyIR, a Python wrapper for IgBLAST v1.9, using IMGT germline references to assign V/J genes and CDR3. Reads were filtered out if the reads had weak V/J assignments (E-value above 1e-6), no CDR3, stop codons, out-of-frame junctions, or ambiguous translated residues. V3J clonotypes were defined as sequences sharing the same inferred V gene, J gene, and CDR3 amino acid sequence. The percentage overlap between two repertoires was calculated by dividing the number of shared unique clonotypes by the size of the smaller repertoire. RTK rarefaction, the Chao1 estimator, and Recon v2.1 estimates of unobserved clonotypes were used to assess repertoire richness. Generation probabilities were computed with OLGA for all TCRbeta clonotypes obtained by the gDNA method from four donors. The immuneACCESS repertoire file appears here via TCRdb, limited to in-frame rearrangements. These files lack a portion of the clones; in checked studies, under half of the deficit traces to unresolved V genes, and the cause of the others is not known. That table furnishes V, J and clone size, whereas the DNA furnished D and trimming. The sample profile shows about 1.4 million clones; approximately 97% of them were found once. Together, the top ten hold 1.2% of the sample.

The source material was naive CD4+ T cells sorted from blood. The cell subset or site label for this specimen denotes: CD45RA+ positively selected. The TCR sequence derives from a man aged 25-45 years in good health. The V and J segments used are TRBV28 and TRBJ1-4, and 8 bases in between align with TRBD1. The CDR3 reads CASLTGAPTNEKLFF. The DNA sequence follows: TGTGCCAGCTTGACAGGGGCCCCAACTAATGAAAAACTGTTTTTT. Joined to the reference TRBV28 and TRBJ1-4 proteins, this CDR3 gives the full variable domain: DVKVTQSSRYLVKRTGEKVFLECVQDMDHENMFWYRQDPGLGLRLIYFSYDVKMKEKGDIPEGYSVSREKKERFSLILESASTNQTSMYLCASLTGAPTNEKLFFGSGTQLSVL.